Listed below are T cell receptor beta chains from one sample, sequenced in a study of cytomegalovirus exposure and HLA in healthy donors. Sequencing used immunoSEQ multiplex PCR; TCRdb keeps in-frame clones, though not all of them. The sample lists some 180,000 clones, around 80% occurring once. What was sequenced was PBMCs. Receptor source: a girl aged 10 to 17 in good health and CMV-seropositive. Each CDR3 is given without its conserved first and last residue.

V gene: TRBV7-8; CDR3 protein: ASSLARRDNEQF
V gene: TRBV5-4; CDR3 protein: ASSPDGLLNTGELF
V gene: TRBV5-1; CDR3 protein: ASSALYAGGTDTQY
V gene: TRBV6-5; CDR3 protein: ASSSSQGAYWETQY
V gene: TRBV4-1; CDR3 protein: ASSHLAGGYEQY
V gene: TRBV6-5; CDR3 protein: ASRGLSSGANVLT
V gene: TRBV9; CDR3 protein: ASSPRLAGANTGELF
V gene: TRBV27; CDR3 protein: ASNTGTGYTGELF
V gene: TRBV30; CDR3 protein: AWSGSGGEQY
V gene: TRBV27; CDR3 protein: ASSPGDSSYEQY
V gene: TRBV29-1; CDR3 protein: SVAAGRNEQF
V gene: TRBV5-1; CDR3 protein: ASSLSGDRAWDTEAF
V gene: TRBV2; CDR3 protein: ASTKSTGVTDTQY
V gene: TRBV30; CDR3 protein: AWSRGTGNTIY
V gene: TRBV4-2; CDR3 protein: ASSQVEHGKRAQY
V gene: TRBV4-1; CDR3 protein: ASSQESLAGMNEQF
V gene: TRBV10-3; CDR3 protein: AVTGSSGANVLT
V gene: TRBV19; CDR3 protein: ASSIGQGRTEAF
V gene: TRBV19; CDR3 protein: ASSIGPTGDAYEQY
V gene: TRBV4-1; CDR3 protein: ASSLTDSYYEQY
V gene: TRBV13; CDR3 protein: ASSLTSLYEQY
V gene: TRBV6-1; CDR3 protein: ASSVTSGNSYNEQF
V gene: TRBV5-4; CDR3 protein: ASSLGGAGATYNEQF
V gene: TRBV27; CDR3 protein: ASKGGVVEQY
V gene: TRBV19; CDR3 protein: ASSNRVEDTEAF
V gene: TRBV9; CDR3 protein: ASSVGLGADTQY
V gene: TRBV30; CDR3 protein: AWSDGRGGNQPQH
V gene: TRBV11-2; CDR3 protein: ASSLGAAGVQETQY
V gene: TRBV7-3; CDR3 protein: ASRGAGGNEQF
V gene: TRBV25-1; CDR3 protein: ASRRGEGDTQY
V gene: TRBV6-1; CDR3 protein: ASRYRGTDTQY
V gene: TRBV29-1; CDR3 protein: SVTSGSTDTQY
V gene: TRBV7-2; CDR3 protein: ASSPKAGEGGYT
V gene: TRBV7-9; CDR3 protein: ASSFWGLAGEREGEQF
V gene: TRBV29-1; CDR3 protein: SVSSGTNEQF
V gene: TRBV2; CDR3 protein: ASSDPGTVAYEQY
V gene: TRBV5-1; CDR3 protein: ASSFGGALPNTEAF
V gene: TRBV18; CDR3 protein: ASSPGQSNQPQH
V gene: TRBV30; CDR3 protein: ASAGTGGYEQY
V gene: TRBV15; CDR3 protein: ATSRDPSVYEQY
V gene: TRBV15; CDR3 protein: ATSISDRVAGGYT
V gene: TRBV7-2; CDR3 protein: ASSLGWGALGGGYT
V gene: TRBV4-3; CDR3 protein: ASSPLLAGIYNEQF